This T cell receptor (beta chain) derives from a study of OX40 agonist ivuxolimab in advanced cancers. The wider study: Six ivuxolimab dose levels, 0.01 to 10 mg/kg, were given intravenously every 2 weeks. Patients undergoing dose escalation presented with hepatocellular carcinoma, melanoma, renal cell or head and neck cancer.

Remarks on this clone: Its antigen remains unknown.

V lost 3 bases and J lost 0, with 6 bases in between. The CDR3 consists of 15 residues. The germline CDR1 and CDR2 sequences are SGHAT and FQNNGV. The data were produced by immunoSEQ multiplex PCR, yet TCRdb's version contains in-frame clones alone and is incomplete. Found here are roughly 40,000 clones, about 87% of them singletons; the top ten hold about 6.3%. Points from the study as a whole: With doses of 0.1 to 3.0 mg/kg, CD4+ and CD8+ blood T cells had undergone clonal expansion by week 6.

The source of this sequence is an adult with an advanced solid tumor such as melanoma, head and neck, liver or kidney cancer. The starting material was CD4+ or CD8+ T cells sorted from blood, obtained in a trial of the OX40 agonist ivuxolimab. The genes are TRBV11-2 and TRBJ2-6; D is ambiguous. CDR3: CASSLGNSGANVLTF. DNA for the CDR3: TGTGCCAGCAGCTTGGGGAACTCTGGGGCCAACGTCCTGACTTTC.